This is a list of T cell receptor beta chains from one sample in a study of lymphopenia after photon versus proton radiotherapy. TCRdb's table, derived via immunoSEQ multiplex PCR, lists solely in-frame clones and lacks some. The repertoire has tens of thousands of clones, 85% to 90% of them found once; the top ten carry roughly 10%. Sequences were derived from peripheral blood, sampled from a patient treated with proton-based radiotherapy. These receptor sequences come from a man older than 75 with esophageal cancer. CDR3s include the opening cysteine and the closing phenylalanine or tryptophan. D genes are given only for firm matches. Clone size is given for some rows only: seen once, a few or many times, or a class if the clone is expanded.

V	D	J	size	length	DNA	CDR3
TRBV5-8	NA	TRBJ2-1	NA	12	TGTGCCAGCAGCTTGGGGGGTGGTGAGCAGTTCTTC	CASSLGGGEQFF
TRBV7-9	NA	TRBJ2-6	NA	16	TGTGCCGGCAGCTTAGGGCTGAGCACTGGGGCCAACGTCCTGACTTTC	CAGSLGLSTGANVLTF
TRBV9	NA	TRBJ2-2	NA	15	TGTGCCAGCAGCGAAGGATCGTTGGAGGCCGGGGAGCTGTTTTTT	CASSEGSLEAGELFF
TRBV6-5	TRBD2	TRBJ2-1	NA	15	TGTGCCAGCAGTTATAGCGGGGGGCCCAACAATGAGCAGTTCTTC	CASSYSGGPNNEQFF
TRBV4-2	NA	TRBJ1-2	NA	15	TGTGCCAGCAGCCAAGAGGGTCAGCCTAACTATGGCTACACCTTC	CASSQEGQPNYGYTF
TRBV18	NA	TRBJ2-1	NA	15	TGTGCCAGCTCCCCACGGGCAGTTTCAAGCGATGAGCAGTTCTTC	CASSPRAVSSDEQFF
TRBV19	NA	TRBJ1-2	NA	12	TGTGCCAGTAGTACAGGGAAATATGGCTACACCTTC	CASSTGKYGYTF
TRBV7-2	NA	TRBJ1-2	NA	13	TGTGCCAGCAGCTTAGTCGAGTCGGTCGGCTACACCTTC	CASSLVESVGYTF
TRBV28	NA	TRBJ2-7	NA	12	TGTGCCAGCAGTTTCCAGAACTACGAGCAGTACTTC	CASSFQNYEQYF
TRBV7-2	NA	TRBJ1-1	NA	13	TGTGCCAGCAGCTCCCGAGGAGGGACTGAAGCTTTCTTT	CASSSRGGTEAFF
TRBV6-6	NA	TRBJ2-1	NA	15	TGTGCCAGCACCCGTGAGGGGTACTCCTACAATGAGCAGTTCTTC	CASTREGYSYNEQFF
TRBV9	NA	TRBJ2-1	NA	14	TGTGCCAGCAGCGTAGTCGAATGGGACAATGAGCAGTTCTTC	CASSVVEWDNEQFF
TRBV19	NA	TRBJ1-2	NA	16	TGTGCCAGTATTAGGACGGCCGCTCCATCTGCGGGCGGCTACACCTTC	CASIRTAAPSAGGYTF
TRBV29-1	TRBD2	TRBJ2-7	NA	13	TGCAGCGTGATCCGGGAGGGCCTTTACGAGCAGTACTTC	CSVIREGLYEQYF
TRBV9	TRBD1	TRBJ2-1	NA	16	TGTGCCAGCAGCGTCTCCCCCGGGACAGGGTCGAGGTCTCAGTTCTTC	CASSVSPGTGSRSQFF
TRBV30	NA	TRBJ1-4	NA	13	TGTGCCAGTAGGGGTGCAACTAATGAAAAACTGTTTTTT	CASRGATNEKLFF
TRBV7-2	TRBD2	TRBJ2-5	NA	16	TGTGCCAGCAGCCTTTTGGCCCTAGCGGGCCGAGAGACCCAGTACTTC	CASSLLALAGRETQYF
TRBV4-1	NA	TRBJ1-5	NA	16	TGCGCCAGCAGCCTCCTGGGGGGCAGCACCAATCAGCCCCAGCATTTT	CASSLLGGSTNQPQHF
TRBV6-6	NA	TRBJ1-4	NA	14	TGTGCCAGCAGTTGGGGCAGGGTCAGCGAAAAACTGTTTTTT	CASSWGRVSEKLFF
TRBV18	NA	TRBJ2-5	NA	13	TGTGCCAGCTCGCGGGGGACAGAAGAGACCCAGTACTTC	CASSRGTEETQYF
TRBV5-1	NA	TRBJ1-1	NA	14	TGCGCCAGCAGCTTGGGGTCCCCCGCTTATGGAGCTTTCTTT	CASSLGSPAYGAFF
TRBV5-1	NA	TRBJ2-3	NA	15	TGCGCCAGCAGCTTGTGGGCGGGCGGCACAGATACGCAGTATTTT	CASSLWAGGTDTQYF
TRBV5-1	NA	TRBJ2-7	NA	14	TGCGCCAGCAGCTTGGCGGGACAACGCGCCGAGCAGTACTTC	CASSLAGQRAEQYF
TRBV7-9	TRBD1	TRBJ2-1	NA	14	TGTGCCAGCAGCCTCCAAGGGGGCGTTGGTGAGCAGTTCTTC	CASSLQGGVGEQFF
TRBV4-2	NA	TRBJ2-3	NA	17	TGTGCCAGCAGCCATAAACGAGGGGGGGGAGCGACAGATACGCAGTATTTT	CASSHKRGGGATDTQYF
TRBV7-2	NA	TRBJ2-1	NA	14	TGTGCCAGCAGCTCCGTCCCGGACTCCCTTCGGCAGTTCTTC	CASSSVPDSLRQFF
TRBV18	NA	TRBJ2-5	NA	13	TGTGCCAGCTCACACAGGGAGGTAGAGACCCAGTACTTC	CASSHREVETQYF
TRBV27	NA	TRBJ2-7	NA	16	TGTGCCAGCAGTTACCACAACCGGGACCGCATTTACGAGCAGTACTTC	CASSYHNRDRIYEQYF
TRBV7-9	TRBD2	TRBJ2-7	NA	14	TGTGCCAGCAGTCTGATTTCGGGACTAGGCGAGCAGTACTTC	CASSLISGLGEQYF
TRBV27	NA	TRBJ2-7	NA	15	TGTGCCAGCAGTTTAGGACGGAAGAGCTCCTACGAGCAGTACTTC	CASSLGRKSSYEQYF
TRBV7-3	NA	TRBJ1-6	NA	14	TGTGCCAGCAGCTTAGATGGCTATAATTCACCCCTCCACTTT	CASSLDGYNSPLHF
TRBV7-6	NA	TRBJ2-7	few	16	TGTGCCAGCAGCTTAGAGGGGGGGACAGGAGCTAGCGAGCAGTACTTC	CASSLEGGTGASEQYF
TRBV5-1	NA	TRBJ2-7	NA	16	TGCGCCAGCAGCTTGGTAGGCAGGGCGATTTCCTACGAGCAGTACTTC	CASSLVGRAISYEQYF
TRBV4-2	TRBD2	TRBJ2-3	NA	16	TGTGCCAGCAGCCTGGATAGCGGGGGGGCCACAGATACGCAGTATTTT	CASSLDSGGATDTQYF
TRBV10-3	TRBD1	TRBJ1-2	NA	12	TGTGCCATCTTACAGGGGGCGCGGGGCTACACCTTC	CAILQGARGYTF
TRBV14	NA	TRBJ2-3	NA	16	TGTGCCAGCAGCCAAGATTCGGGGACAAGCACAGATACGCAGTATTTT	CASSQDSGTSTDTQYF
TRBV7-2	NA	TRBJ2-2	NA	13	TGTGCCAGCAGCTTCGCCGAAGCCGGGGAGCTGTTTTTT	CASSFAEAGELFF
TRBV5-6	NA	TRBJ2-7	NA	13	TGTGCCAGCAGCTCCTGGACGGTTTACGAGCAGTACTTC	CASSSWTVYEQYF
TRBV15	TRBD1	TRBJ2-7	NA	12	TGTGCCACCAGCGGACAGGGCCTCGAGCAGTACTTC	CATSGQGLEQYF
TRBV7-9	NA	TRBJ1-5	NA	14	TGTGCCAGCAGTTTCAGGGGTAGCAATCAGCCCCAGCATTTT	CASSFRGSNQPQHF
TRBV6-1	NA	TRBJ2-1	NA	11	TGTGCCGTTGGGCCCTACAATGAGCAGTTCTTC	CAVGPYNEQFF
TRBV6-5	NA	TRBJ2-1	NA	12	TGTGCCAGCAGCCGGAACCTCAATGAGCAGTTCTTC	CASSRNLNEQFF
TRBV7-2	NA	TRBJ2-5	NA	16	TGTGCCAGCAGCCCCCACGCGGGGACACCTTGGGAGACCCAGTACTTC	CASSPHAGTPWETQYF
TRBV20-1	NA	TRBJ1-2	NA	11	TGCAGTGGTGGATGGACGGATGGCTACACCTTC	CSGGWTDGYTF
TRBV4-3	NA	TRBJ2-1	NA	16	TGCGCCAGCAGCCAGGAATTACAGGGCTCCTACAATGAGCAGTTCTTC	CASSQELQGSYNEQFF
TRBV11-2	NA	TRBJ2-3	NA	14	TGTGCCAGCAGCTTACGGGGGCGCGACGATACGCAGTATTTT	CASSLRGRDDTQYF
TRBV6-6	NA	TRBJ1-1	once	15	TGTGCCAGCAGCCCTTCGCAAGGGGGGGTTGCTGAAGCTTTCTTT	CASSPSQGGVAEAFF
TRBV5-4	NA	TRBJ2-7	NA	14	TGTGCCAGCAGCTTGGCCGGGACAAACTACGAGCAGTACTTC	CASSLAGTNYEQYF